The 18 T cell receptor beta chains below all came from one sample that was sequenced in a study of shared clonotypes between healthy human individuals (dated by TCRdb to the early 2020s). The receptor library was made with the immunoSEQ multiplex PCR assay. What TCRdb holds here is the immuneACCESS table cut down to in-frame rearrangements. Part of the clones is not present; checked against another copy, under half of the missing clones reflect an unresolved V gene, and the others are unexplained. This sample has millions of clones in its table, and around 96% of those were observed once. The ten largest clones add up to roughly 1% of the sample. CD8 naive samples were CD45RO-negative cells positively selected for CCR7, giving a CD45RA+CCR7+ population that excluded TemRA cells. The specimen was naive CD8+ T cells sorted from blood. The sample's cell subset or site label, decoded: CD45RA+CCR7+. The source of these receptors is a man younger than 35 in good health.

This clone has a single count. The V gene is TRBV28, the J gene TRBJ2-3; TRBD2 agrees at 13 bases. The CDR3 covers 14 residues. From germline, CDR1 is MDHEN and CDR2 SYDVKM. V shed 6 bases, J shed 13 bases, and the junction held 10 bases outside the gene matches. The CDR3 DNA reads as TGTGCCAGCAGCTGGACTAGCGGGGGCCAGAGCAAGTATTTT. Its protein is CASSWTSGGQSKYF.

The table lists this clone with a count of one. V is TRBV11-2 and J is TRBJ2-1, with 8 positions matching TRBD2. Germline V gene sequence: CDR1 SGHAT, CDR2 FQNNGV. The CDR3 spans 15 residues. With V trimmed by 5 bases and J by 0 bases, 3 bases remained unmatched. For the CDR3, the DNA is TGTGCCAGCAGCGGGAGCGGGAGCTCCTACAATGAGCAGTTCTTC. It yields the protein CASSGSGSSYNEQFF.

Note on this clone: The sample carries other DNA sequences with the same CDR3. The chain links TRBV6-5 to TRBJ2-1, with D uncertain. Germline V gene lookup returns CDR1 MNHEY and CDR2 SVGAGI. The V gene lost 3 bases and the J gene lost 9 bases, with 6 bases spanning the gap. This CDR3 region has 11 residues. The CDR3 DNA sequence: TGTGCCAGCAGTTATAGTACTGAGCAGTTCTTC. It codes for CASSYSTEQFF.

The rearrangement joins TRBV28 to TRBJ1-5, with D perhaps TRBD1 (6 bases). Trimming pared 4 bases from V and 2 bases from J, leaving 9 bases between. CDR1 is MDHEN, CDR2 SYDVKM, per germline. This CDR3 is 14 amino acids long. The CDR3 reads CASSSGVGNQPQHF. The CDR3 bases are TGTGCCAGCAGTTCAGGGGTGGGCAATCAGCCCCAGCATTTT.

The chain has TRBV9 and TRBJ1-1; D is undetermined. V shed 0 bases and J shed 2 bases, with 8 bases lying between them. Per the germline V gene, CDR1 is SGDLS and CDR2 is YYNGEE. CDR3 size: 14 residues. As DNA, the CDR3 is TGTGCCAGCAGCGTAGGCCATGAAAACACTGAAGCTTTCTTT. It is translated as CASSVGHENTEAFF.

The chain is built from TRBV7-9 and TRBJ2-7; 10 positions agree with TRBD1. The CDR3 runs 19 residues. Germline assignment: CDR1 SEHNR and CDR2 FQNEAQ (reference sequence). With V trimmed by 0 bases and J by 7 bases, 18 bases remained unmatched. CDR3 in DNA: TGTGCCAGCAGCTTAGCGGCGACAGGGGGCTGGATGGCCGTGGAGGAGCAGTACTTC. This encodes CASSLAATGGWMAVEEQYF.

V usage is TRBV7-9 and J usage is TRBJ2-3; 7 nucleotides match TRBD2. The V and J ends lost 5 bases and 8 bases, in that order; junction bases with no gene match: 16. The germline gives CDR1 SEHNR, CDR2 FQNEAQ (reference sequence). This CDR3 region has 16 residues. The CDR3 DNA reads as TGTGCCAGCAGCGAGGGGTCGGGACTACAGTTCGGTACGCAGTATTTT. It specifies CASSEGSGLQFGTQYF.

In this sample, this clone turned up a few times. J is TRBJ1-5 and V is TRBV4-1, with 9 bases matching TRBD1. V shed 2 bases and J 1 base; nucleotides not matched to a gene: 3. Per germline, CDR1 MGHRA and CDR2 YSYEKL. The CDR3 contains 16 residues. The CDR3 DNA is TGCGCCAGCAGCCAACAACAGGGGGCCAGCAATCAGCCCCAGCATTTT. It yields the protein CASSQQQGASNQPQHF.

This CDR3 reads CASSGPGQYSNEQFF. CDR3 nucleotide sequence: TGTGCCAGCAGCGGACCGGGACAGTACTCCAATGAGCAGTTCTTC. The V call is TRBV7-3, the J call TRBJ2-1, with 7 bases aligning to TRBD1. Germline V gene data show CDR1 as SGHTA and CDR2 as FQGTGA. The ends lost 5 bases at V and 6 bases at J; junction bases unmatched: 10. The CDR3 has 15 residues.

CDR3 nucleotides: TGTGCCAGTGCTAAACAGGATCAAGAGACCCAGTACTTC. This codes for CASAKQDQETQYF. V gene TRBV19 combines with J gene TRBJ2-5; D perhaps matches TRBD1 (5 bases). V was pared by 8 bases and J by 2 bases, with 12 bases between. Germline CDR1 and CDR2: LNHDA and SQIVND (reference sequence). CDR3 length equals 13 residues.

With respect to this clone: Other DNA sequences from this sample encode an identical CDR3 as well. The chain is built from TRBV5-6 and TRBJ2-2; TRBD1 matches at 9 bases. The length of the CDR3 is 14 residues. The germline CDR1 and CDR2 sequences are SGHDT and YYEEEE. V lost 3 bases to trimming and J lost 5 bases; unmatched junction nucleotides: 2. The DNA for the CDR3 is TGTGCCAGCAGCTGGGGGACAGGGACCGGGGAGCTGTTTTTT. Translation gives CASSWGTGTGELFF.

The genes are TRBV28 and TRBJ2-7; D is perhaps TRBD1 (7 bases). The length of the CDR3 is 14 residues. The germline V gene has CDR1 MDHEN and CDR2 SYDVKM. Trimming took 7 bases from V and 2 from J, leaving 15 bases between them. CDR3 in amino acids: CASTVQGGTYEQYF. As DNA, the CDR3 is TGTGCCAGCACCGTCCAGGGGGGTACCTACGAGCAGTACTTC.

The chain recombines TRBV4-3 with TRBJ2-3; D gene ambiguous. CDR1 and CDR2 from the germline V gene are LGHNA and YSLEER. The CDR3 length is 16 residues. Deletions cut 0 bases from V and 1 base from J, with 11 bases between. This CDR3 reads CASSQDRVRGTDTQYF. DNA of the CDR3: TGCGCCAGCAGCCAAGATCGGGTCCGGGGCACAGATACGCAGTATTTT.

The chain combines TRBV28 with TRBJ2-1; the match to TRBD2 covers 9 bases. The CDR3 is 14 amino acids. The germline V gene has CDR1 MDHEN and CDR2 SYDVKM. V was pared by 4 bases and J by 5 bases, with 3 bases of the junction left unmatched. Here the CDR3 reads CASSYAGGDNEQFF. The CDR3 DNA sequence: TGTGCCAGCAGTTATGCGGGGGGGGACAATGAGCAGTTCTTC.

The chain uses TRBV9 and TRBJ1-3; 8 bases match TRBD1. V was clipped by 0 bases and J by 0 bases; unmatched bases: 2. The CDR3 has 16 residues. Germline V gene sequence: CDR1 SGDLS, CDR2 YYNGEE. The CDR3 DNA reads TGTGCCAGCAGCGTAGCACAGGGGGTCTCTGGAAACACCATATATTTT. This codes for CASSVAQGVSGNTIYF.

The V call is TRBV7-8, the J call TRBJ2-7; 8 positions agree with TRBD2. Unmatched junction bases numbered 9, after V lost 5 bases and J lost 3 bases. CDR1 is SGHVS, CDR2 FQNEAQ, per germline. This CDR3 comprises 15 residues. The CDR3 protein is CASSLRAGGSYEQYF. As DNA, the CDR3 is TGTGCCAGCAGCCTGAGGGCGGGGGGAAGCTACGAGCAGTACTTC.

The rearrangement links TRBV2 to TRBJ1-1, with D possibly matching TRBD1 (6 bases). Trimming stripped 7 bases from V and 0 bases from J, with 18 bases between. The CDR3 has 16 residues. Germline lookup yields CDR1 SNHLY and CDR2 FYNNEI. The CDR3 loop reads CASIGRERGMNTEAFF. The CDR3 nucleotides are TGTGCCAGCATAGGGAGGGAAAGGGGGATGAACACTGAAGCTTTCTTT.

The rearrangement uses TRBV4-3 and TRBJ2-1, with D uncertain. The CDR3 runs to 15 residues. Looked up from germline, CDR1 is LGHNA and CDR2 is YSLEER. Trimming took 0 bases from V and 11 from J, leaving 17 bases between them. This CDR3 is CASSQDPVLGTQQFF. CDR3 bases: TGCGCCAGCAGCCAAGATCCGGTCCTAGGAACCCAGCAGTTCTTC.